This T cell receptor (beta chain) was recorded in a study of T cells in Graves' hyperthyroidism and ophthalmopathy. This CDR3 is built from 13 residues. Trimming at V came to 9 bases and at J to 3 bases, leaving 3 bases not matched to a gene. CDR1 MNHEY and CDR2 SMNVEV come from the germline V gene (reference sequence). RNA transcripts provided the source from which TCR beta CDR3 regions were amplified. HTBI primers were employed in a first-round RT-PCR of the TCR CDR3. In TCRdb, the multiplex PCR reads were re-called with MiXCR into one record per CDR3 protein. The repertoire has about 420,000 distinct CDR3 sequences, around a sixth of them found once; the top ten carry around an eighth. Hyperthyroidism had been newly diagnosed in patients aged 18 to 65, and its duration was under 2 months. Uncontrolled infection, other autoimmune disease, pregnancy or lactation led to exclusion.

This chain joins TRBV27 and TRBJ2-1, with 9 bases aligning to TRBD1. Sample: blood. This clonotype originated in a woman between 18 and 29 years old with Graves' hyperthyroidism. CDR3 DNA sequence: TGTGCCAGTCGGGACAGGGTCTACAATGAGCAGTTCTTC. Residues: CASRDRVYNEQFF.